The source of this T cell receptor (beta chain) is a study of T cell responses to AZD1222 COVID-19 vaccine. CDR1 SGDLS and CDR2 YYNGEE come from the germline V gene. CDR3 size: 14 residues. V lost 0 bases, J lost 0 bases, and 6 bases lay in between. Regarding the study as a whole: Vaccine-associated CD4 TCRs ranged over spike, dominating at 160-218 and 743-854. The peak T cell response came first, and repertoires were sampled only after it. The breadth and depth of Spike-specific TCRs increased once two AZD1222 doses had been given. Unmutated variant regions reportedly attract nearly half of all spike-specific TCRs.

As for this clone: Its target is unknown.

Produced via immunoSEQ multiplex PCR; TCRdb's table is partial and in-frame only. The profile shows tens of thousands of clones, around 88% of them singletons. The sample here was peripheral blood, taken on day 0 of AZD1222 vaccination. This TCR came from an adult in good health. V is TRBV9 and J is TRBJ1-2, with a possible D match to TRBD1 (6 bases). The CDR3 DNA reads as TGTGCCAGCAGCGTAGGGACAGCTAACTATGGCTACACCTTC. Encoded protein: CASSVGTANYGYTF.